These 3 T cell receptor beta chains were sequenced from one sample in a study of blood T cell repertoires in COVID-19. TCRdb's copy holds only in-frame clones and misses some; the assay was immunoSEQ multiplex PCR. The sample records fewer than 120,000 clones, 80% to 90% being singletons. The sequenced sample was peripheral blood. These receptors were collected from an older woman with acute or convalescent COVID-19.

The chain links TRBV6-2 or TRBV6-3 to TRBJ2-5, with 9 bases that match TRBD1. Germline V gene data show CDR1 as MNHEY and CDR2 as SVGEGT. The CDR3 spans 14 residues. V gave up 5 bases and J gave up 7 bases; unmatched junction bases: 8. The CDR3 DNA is TGTGCCAGCAGTAAACTACAGGGGGCTGGGACCCAGTACTTC. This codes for CASSKLQGAGTQYF.

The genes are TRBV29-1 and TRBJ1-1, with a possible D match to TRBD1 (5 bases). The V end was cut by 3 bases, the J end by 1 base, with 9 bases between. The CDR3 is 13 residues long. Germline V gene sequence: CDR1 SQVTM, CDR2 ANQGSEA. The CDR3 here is CSVEQQANTEAFF. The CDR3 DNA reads TGCAGCGTTGAGCAACAGGCGAACACTGAAGCTTTCTTT.

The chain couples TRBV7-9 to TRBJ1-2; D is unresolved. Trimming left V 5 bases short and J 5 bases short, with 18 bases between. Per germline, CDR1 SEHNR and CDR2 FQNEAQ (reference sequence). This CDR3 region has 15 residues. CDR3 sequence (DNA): TGTGCCAGCAGCCGCTCTCCTAACAGTGCTTATGGCTACACCTTC. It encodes CASSRSPNSAYGYTF.